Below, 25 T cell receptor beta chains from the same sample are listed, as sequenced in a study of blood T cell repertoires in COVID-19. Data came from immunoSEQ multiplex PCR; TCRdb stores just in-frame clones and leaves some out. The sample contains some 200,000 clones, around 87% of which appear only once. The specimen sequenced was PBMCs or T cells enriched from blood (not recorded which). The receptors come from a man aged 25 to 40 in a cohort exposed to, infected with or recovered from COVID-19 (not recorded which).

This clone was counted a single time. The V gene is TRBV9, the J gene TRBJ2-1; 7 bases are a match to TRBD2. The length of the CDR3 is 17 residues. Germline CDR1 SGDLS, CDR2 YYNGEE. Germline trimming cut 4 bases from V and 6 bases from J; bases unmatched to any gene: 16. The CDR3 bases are TGTGCCAGCAGCCCCTCGAGAGGCGCGGGAGTTAGCAATGAGCAGTTCTTC. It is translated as CASSPSRGAGVSNEQFF.

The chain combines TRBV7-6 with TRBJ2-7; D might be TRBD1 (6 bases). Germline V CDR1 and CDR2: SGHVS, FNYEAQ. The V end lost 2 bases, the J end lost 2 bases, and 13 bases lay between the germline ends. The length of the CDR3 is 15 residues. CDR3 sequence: CASSLLRDNTYEQYF. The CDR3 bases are TGTGCCAGCAGCTTACTTCGGGACAATACCTACGAGCAGTACTTC. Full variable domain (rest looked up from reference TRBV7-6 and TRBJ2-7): GAGVSQSPRYKVTKRGQDVALRCDPISGHVSLYWYRQALGQGPEFLTYFNYEAQQDKSGLPNDRFSAERPEGSISTLTIQRTEQRDSAMYRCASSLLRDNTYEQYFGPGTRLTVT.

The CDR3 DNA follows: TGTGCCAGTAGTATTAGCGGGTTGAATGAGCAGTTCTTC. This codes for CASSISGLNEQFF. The rearrangement uses TRBV19 and TRBJ2-1; 7 bases match TRBD2. Germline V CDR1 and CDR2: LNHDA, SQIVND (reference sequence). The CDR3 covers 13 residues. After removal of 3 bases from V and 7 bases from J, the junction contained 3 bases not matched to a gene. The full variable domain, completed using reference TRBV19 and TRBJ2-1, is DGGITQSPKYLFRKEGQNVTLSCEQNLNHDAMYWYRQDPGQGLRLIYYSQIVNDFQKGDIAEGYSVSREKKESFPLTVTSAQKNPTAFYLCASSISGLNEQFFGPGTRLTVL.

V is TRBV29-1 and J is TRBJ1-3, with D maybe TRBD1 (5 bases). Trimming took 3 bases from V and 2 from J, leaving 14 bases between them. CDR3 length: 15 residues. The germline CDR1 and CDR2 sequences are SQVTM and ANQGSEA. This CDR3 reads CSVEGRGFAGNTIYF. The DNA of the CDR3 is TGCAGCGTTGAGGGACGGGGGTTTGCTGGAAACACCATATATTTT. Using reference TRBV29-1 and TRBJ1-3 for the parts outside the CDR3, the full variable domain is SAVISQKPSRDICQRGTSLTIQCQVDSQVTMMFWYRQQPGQSLTLIATANQGSEATYESGFVIDKFPISRPNLTFSTLTVSNMSPEDSSIYLCSVEGRGFAGNTIYFGEGSWLTVV.

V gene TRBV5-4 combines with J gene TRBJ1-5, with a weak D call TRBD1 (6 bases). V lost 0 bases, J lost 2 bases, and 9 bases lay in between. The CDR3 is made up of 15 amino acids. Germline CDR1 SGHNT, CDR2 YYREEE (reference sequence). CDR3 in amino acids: CASSLDRVGNQPQHF. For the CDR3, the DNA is TGTGCCAGCAGCTTGGACAGGGTAGGCAATCAGCCCCAGCATTTT.

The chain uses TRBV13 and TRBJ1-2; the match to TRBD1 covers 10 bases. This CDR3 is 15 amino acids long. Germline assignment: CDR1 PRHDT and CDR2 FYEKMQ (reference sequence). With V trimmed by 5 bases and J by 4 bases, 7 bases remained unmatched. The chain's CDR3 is CASSLRDRGTYGYTF. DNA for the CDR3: TGTGCCAGCAGCCTCCGGGACAGGGGAACCTATGGCTACACCTTC.

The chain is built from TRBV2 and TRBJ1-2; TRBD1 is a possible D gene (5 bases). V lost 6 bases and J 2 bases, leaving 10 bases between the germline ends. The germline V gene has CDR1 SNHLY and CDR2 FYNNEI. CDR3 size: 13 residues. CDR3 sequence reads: CASRTSGNYGYTF. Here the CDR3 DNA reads TGTGCCAGCAGGACGTCAGGGAACTATGGCTACACCTTC.

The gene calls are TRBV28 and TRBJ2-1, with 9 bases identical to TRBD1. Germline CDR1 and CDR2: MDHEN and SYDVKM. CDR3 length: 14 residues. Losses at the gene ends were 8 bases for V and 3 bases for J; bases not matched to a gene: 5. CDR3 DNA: TGTGCCAGCTGGCGGACAGGGGTCTACAATGAGCAGTTCTTC. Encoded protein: CASWRTGVYNEQFF.

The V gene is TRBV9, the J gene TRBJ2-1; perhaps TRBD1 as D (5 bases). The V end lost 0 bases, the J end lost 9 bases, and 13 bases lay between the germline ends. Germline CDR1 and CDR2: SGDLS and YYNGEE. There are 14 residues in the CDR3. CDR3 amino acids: CASSVEKGWGEQFF. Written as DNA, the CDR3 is TGTGCCAGCAGCGTAGAGAAGGGGTGGGGTGAGCAGTTCTTC. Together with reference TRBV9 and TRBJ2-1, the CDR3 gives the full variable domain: DSGVTQTPKHLITATGQRVTLRCSPRSGDLSVYWYQQSLDQGLQFLIQYYNGEERAKGNILERFSAQQFPDLHSELNLSSLELGDSALYFCASSVEKGWGEQFFGPGTRLTVL.

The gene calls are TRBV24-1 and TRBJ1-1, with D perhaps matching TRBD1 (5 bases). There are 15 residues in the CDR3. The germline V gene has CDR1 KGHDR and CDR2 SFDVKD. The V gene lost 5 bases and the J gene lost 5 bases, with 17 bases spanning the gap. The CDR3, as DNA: TGTGCCACCAGTGGCGTGGGGCCCGGTGATACTGAAGCTTTCTTT. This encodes CATSGVGPGDTEAFF.

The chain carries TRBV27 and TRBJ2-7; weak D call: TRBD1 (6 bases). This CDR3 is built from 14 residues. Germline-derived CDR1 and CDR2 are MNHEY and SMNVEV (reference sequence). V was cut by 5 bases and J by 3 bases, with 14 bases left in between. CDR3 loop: CASSLQGDGYEQYF. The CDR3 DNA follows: TGTGCCAGCAGTCTACAGGGAGATGGCTACGAGCAGTACTTC.

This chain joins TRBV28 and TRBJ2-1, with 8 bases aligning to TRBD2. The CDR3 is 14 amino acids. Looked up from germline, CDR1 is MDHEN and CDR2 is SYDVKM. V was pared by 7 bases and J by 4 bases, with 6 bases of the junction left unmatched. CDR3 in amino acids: CASITSGIYNEQFF. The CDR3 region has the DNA TGTGCCAGCATTACTAGCGGAATATACAATGAGCAGTTCTTC.

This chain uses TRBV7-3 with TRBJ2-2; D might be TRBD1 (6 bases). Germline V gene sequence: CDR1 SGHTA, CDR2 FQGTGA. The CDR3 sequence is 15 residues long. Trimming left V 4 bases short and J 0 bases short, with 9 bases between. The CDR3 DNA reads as TGTGCCAGCAGCTCACAGGGCGCGAACACCGGGGAGCTGTTTTTT. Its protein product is CASSSQGANTGELFF.

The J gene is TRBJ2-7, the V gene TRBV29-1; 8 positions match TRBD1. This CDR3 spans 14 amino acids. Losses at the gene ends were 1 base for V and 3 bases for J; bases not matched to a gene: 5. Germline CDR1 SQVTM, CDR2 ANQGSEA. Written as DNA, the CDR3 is TGCAGCGTTGAAGGAACAGGGGGGAACTACGAGCAGTACTTC. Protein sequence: CSVEGTGGNYEQYF.

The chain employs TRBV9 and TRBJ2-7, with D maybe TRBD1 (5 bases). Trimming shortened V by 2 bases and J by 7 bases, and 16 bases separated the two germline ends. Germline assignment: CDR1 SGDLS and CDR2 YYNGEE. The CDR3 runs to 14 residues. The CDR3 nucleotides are TGTGCCAGCAGCGTTCCACCCCATCCAGGGGAGCAGTACTTC. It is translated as CASSVPPHPGEQYF.

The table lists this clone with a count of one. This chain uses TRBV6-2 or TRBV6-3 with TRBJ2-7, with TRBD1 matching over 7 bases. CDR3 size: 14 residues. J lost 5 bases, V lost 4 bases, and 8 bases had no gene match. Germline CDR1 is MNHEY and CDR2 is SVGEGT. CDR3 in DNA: TGTGCCAGCAGTTTTCAGGGGGTTTCCCACGAGCAGTACTTC. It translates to CASSFQGVSHEQYF.

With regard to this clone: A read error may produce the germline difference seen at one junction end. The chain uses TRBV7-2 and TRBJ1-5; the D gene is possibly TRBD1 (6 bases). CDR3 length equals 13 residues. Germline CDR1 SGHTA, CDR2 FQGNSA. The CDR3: CATSQGRNQPQHF. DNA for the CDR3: TGTGCCACCAGCCAGGGGCGCAATCAGCCCCAGCATTTT. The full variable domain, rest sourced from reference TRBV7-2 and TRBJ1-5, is GAGVSQSPSNKVTEKGKDVELRCDPISGHTALYWYRQSLGQGLEFLIYFQGNSAPDKSGLPSDRFSAERTGGSVSTLTIQRTQQEDSAVYLCATSQGRNQPQHFGDGTRLSIL.

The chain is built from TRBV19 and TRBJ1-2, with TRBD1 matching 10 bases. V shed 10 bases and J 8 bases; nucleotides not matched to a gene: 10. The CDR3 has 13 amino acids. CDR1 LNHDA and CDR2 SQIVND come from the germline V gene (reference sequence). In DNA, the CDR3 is TGTGCCACTGGGACAGGGGAGCCGAGAGGCTACACCTTC. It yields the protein CATGTGEPRGYTF. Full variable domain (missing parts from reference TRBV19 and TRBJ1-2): DGGITQSPKYLFRKEGQNVTLSCEQNLNHDAMYWYRQDPGQGLRLIYYSQIVNDFQKGDIAEGYSVSREKKESFPLTVTSAQKNPTAFYLCATGTGEPRGYTFGSGTRLTVV.

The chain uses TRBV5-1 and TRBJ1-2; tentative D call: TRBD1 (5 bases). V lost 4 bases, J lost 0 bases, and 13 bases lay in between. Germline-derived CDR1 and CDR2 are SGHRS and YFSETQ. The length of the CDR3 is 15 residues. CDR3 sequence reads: CASSDLRDPNYGYTF. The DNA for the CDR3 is TGCGCCAGCAGCGATCTCAGGGATCCTAACTATGGCTACACCTTC.

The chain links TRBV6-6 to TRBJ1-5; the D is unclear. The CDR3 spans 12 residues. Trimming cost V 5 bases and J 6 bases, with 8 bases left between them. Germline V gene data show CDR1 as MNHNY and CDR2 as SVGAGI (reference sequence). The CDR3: CASSLGGQPQHF. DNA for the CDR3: TGTGCCAGCAGTCTCGGTGGTCAGCCCCAGCATTTT.

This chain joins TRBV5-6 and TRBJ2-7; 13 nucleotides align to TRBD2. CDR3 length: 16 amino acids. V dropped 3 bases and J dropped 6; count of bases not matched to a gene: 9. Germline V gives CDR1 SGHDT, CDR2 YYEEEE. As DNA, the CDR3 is TGTGCCAGCAGCTCGCTTGGGACTAGCGGGACTGGCGAGCAGTACTTC. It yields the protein CASSSLGTSGTGEQYF.

CDR3 protein: CSASGTFF. DNA of the CDR3: TGCAGTGCTTCAGGGACTTTCTTC. V is TRBV20-1 and J is TRBJ2-1; D might be TRBD2 (6 bases). The CDR3 extends over 8 amino acids. Germline V lookup: CDR1 DFQATT, CDR2 SNEGSKA (reference sequence). V shed 5 bases and J shed 16 bases, with 9 bases lying between them.

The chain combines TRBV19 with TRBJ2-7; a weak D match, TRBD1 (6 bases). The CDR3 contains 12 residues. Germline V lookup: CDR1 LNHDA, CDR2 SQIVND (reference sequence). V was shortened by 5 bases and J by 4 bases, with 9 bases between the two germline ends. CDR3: CASSLGQYEQYF. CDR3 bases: TGTGCCAGTAGTCTCGGACAGTACGAGCAGTACTTC.

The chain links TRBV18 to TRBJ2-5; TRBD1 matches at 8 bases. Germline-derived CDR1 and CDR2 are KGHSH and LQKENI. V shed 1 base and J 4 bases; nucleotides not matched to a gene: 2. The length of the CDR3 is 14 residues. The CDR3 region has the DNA TGTGCCAGCTCACCACTAGGACAGGGAGAGACCCAGTACTTC. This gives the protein CASSPLGQGETQYF.

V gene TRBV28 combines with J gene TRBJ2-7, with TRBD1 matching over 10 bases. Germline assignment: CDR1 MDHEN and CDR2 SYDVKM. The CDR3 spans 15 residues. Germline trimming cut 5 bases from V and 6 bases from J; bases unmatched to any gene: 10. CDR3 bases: TGTGCCAGCAGTATAGCAGGGACAGGGGCGGTCGAGCAGTACTTC. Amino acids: CASSIAGTGAVEQYF. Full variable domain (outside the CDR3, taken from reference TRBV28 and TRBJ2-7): DVKVTQSSRYLVKRTGEKVFLECVQDMDHENMFWYRQDPGLGLRLIYFSYDVKMKEKGDIPEGYSVSREKKERFSLILESASTNQTSMYLCASSIAGTGAVEQYFGPGTRLTVT.